These 24 T cell receptor beta chains were all obtained from the same sample, sequenced in a study of T cells in women clearing cervical HPV infection. The protocol was immunoSEQ multiplex PCR, while the TCRdb copy is restricted to in-frame clones and leaves out a portion. This sample's clone table lists some 15,000 clones. The sample comprised blood buffy coat. Every receptor here comes from a woman aged 18 to 75 with a cervical HPV16 infection that either progressed to CIN3+ or cleared (not recorded which).

As concerns this clone: Mismatch with germline at one junction end may stem from a read error. The CDR3 end is not reached by the read, which stops 3 residues before it; the germline J gene fills it in. The chain uses TRBV19 and TRBJ2-5, with D unresolved. This CDR3 is built from 15 residues. Germline CDR1 reads LNHDA; CDR2 reads SQIVND (reference sequence). CDR3 region: CARSMETLYQETQYF. The covered CDR3 bases are TGTGCCAGGAGTATGGAGACACTGTACCAAGAGACC.

A note on this clone: The read is 3 residues too short to cover the CDR3 end, so that end is filled in from the germline J gene. The chain is built from TRBV18 and TRBJ1-2, with 7 bases aligning to TRBD1. Germline V gives CDR1 KGHSH, CDR2 LQKENI. The CDR3 length is 17 residues. The CDR3 bases that were read are TGTGCCAGCTCACCGGGACAGATCGATTTAGCCAAAAACATC. Protein product: CASSPGQIDLAKNI. The entire CDR3 protein reads CASSPGQIDLAKNIYTF.

Details on this clone: Coverage ceases 3 residues before the CDR3 finishes, and the germline J gene fills in the end. The chain combines TRBV10-3 with TRBJ2-5, with 7 bases matching TRBD1. Germline assignment: CDR1 ENHRY and CDR2 SYGVKD. The CDR3 length is 15 residues. The CDR3 bases that were read are TGTGCCATCAGAAACAGGGAAGGGGGCACAGATACC. Encoded protein: CAIRNREGGTDT. The whole CDR3 protein reads CAIRNREGGTDTQYF.

This clone ranks as medium-sized (0.01 to 0.1%) in terms of frequency. Coverage ceases 3 residues before the CDR3 finishes, and the germline J gene fills in the end. The chain joins TRBV2 to TRBJ2-7; 8 positions match TRBD2. Germline V gene lookup returns CDR1 SNHLY and CDR2 FYNNEI. The CDR3 is made up of 14 amino acids. Unmatched junction bases numbered 5, after V lost 3 bases and J lost 4 bases. The CDR3 loop reads CASSDQLAVYEQYF. The sequenced CDR3 bases are TGTGCCAGCAGTGACCAACTAGCGGTGTACGAG.

Turning to this clone: The read falls 3 residues short of the CDR3 end, and the missing part is taken from the germline J gene. This chain connects TRBV7-2 to TRBJ2-1; possible D gene TRBD1, 6 bases. Germline V lookup: CDR1 SGHTA, CDR2 FQGNSA. With 2 bases removed from V and 4 bases from J, the gap between germline ends came to 9 bases. The CDR3 runs 14 residues. The CDR3 here is CASSLNRGYNEQFF. The CDR3 bases that were read are TGTGCCAGCAGCTTAAATAGGGGGTACAATGAG.

A note on this clone: The read ends 3 residues shy of where the CDR3 ends; the end is completed using the germline J gene. The J gene is TRBJ2-7, the V gene TRBV5-1; 7 nucleotides line up with TRBD2. J gave up 3 bases and V 6 bases, and 6 bases lay outside the gene matches. Germline V CDR1 and CDR2: SGHRS, YFSETQ. The length of the CDR3 is 13 residues. Partial CDR3 DNA: TGCGCCAGCACCCGGGACTATAACTACGAG. Protein: CASTRDYNYE. The full CDR3 protein reads CASTRDYNYEQYF.

A word on this clone: The CDR3 end is not reached by the read, which stops 3 residues before it; the germline J gene fills it in. The chain combines TRBV18 with TRBJ1-2; maybe TRBD1 (6 bases). The CDR3 contains 15 residues. CDR1 KGHSH and CDR2 LQKENI come from the germline V gene. V was shortened by 6 bases and J by 6 bases, with 20 bases between the two germline ends. CDR3: CASSLPTGFLDGYTF. The part of the CDR3 DNA that was read is TGTGCCAGCTCCCTACCAACAGGGTTTTTAGATGGC.

Partial CDR3 DNA: TGTGCCAGCAGTTTTTCAGGGATGGGGCAGCCT. Translation: CASSFSGMGQP. In full, the CDR3 reads CASSFSGMGQPQYF. The V call is TRBV7-9, the J call TRBJ2-4; D perhaps matches TRBD1 (5 bases). The DNA ends 3 residues before the CDR3 does, and the rest of the CDR3 is filled in from the germline J gene. The germline V gene encodes CDR1 SEHNR and CDR2 FQNEAQ (reference sequence). The CDR3 extends over 14 amino acids. The full variable domain, in which reference TRBV7-9 and TRBJ2-4 provide the parts outside the CDR3, is DTGVSQNPRHKITKRGQNVTFRCDPISEHNRLYWYRQTLGQGPEFLTYFQNEAQLEKSRLLSDRFSAERPKGSFSTLEIQRTEQGDSAMYLCASSFSGMGQPQYFGAGTRLSVL.

About this clone itself: From the germline J gene comes the end of the CDR3, since the read stops 3 residues before it. The gene calls are TRBV7-3 and TRBJ2-3; TRBD2 is a possible D gene (6 bases). The CDR3 covers 15 residues. Between the trimmed V and J ends, which lost 0 bases and 0 bases, there was a span of 7 bases. The germline V gene encodes CDR1 SGHTA and CDR2 FQGTGA. This CDR3 reads CASSLTGTSTDTQYF. The sequenced part of the CDR3 DNA is TGTGCCAGCAGCTTAACGGGGACTAGCACAGATACG. Full variable domain (missing parts from reference TRBV7-3 and TRBJ2-3): GAGVSQTPSNKVTEKGKYVELRCDPISGHTALYWYRQSLGQGPEFLIYFQGTGAADDSGLPNDRFFAVRPEGSVSTLKIQRTERGDSAVYLCASSLTGTSTDTQYFGPGTRLTVL.

Note on this clone: The read ends 3 residues early relative to the CDR3; the germline J gene fills the gap. The chain joins TRBV7-2 to TRBJ2-2; D ambiguous. This CDR3 region has 12 residues. The V gene's germline CDR1 is SGHTA and CDR2 FQGNSA. The CDR3 protein is CASSLGQVGLFF. The DNA read from the CDR3 is TGTGCCAGCAGCTTGGGCCAAGTCGGG.

On this clone: With the read ending 3 residues before the CDR3 end, the germline J gene is used to fill in that end. The chain links TRBV7-9 to TRBJ1-2; 7 bases fit TRBD1. The CDR3 contains 15 residues. In germline, CDR1 is SEHNR, CDR2 FQNEAQ (reference sequence). V trimming: 2 bases; J trimming: 7 bases; junction bases outside the gene matches: 10. This chain's CDR3 is CASSLRGQTLSGYTF. The sequenced CDR3 bases are TGTGCCAGCAGCTTAAGGGGACAGACTTTATCTGGC.

In the case of this clone: With the read ending 3 residues before the CDR3 end, the germline J gene is used to fill in that end. The rearrangement links TRBV19 to TRBJ1-2; 7 bases align to TRBD1. Germline trimming cut 6 bases from V and 6 bases from J; bases unmatched to any gene: 10. Looked up from germline, CDR1 is LNHDA and CDR2 is SQIVND (reference sequence). This CDR3 is 14 amino acids long. The CDR3 bases that were read are TGTGCCAGTAGGATTGTTGACAGGGACGATGGC. Amino acids: CASRIVDRDDG. In full, the CDR3 is CASRIVDRDDGYTF.

Concerning this clone: The read falls 3 residues short of the CDR3 end, and the missing part is taken from the germline J gene. V gene TRBV7-9 combines with J gene TRBJ2-3; 10 positions match TRBD1. The length of the CDR3 is 15 residues. Germline lookup yields CDR1 SEHNR and CDR2 FQNEAQ (reference sequence). Trimming removed 4 bases from V and 1 base from J; junction bases left unmatched: 2. The covered CDR3 bases are TGTGCCAGCAGCTCCGGGACAGGGGGCACAGATACG. Translating gives CASSSGTGGTDT. The full CDR3 protein reads CASSSGTGGTDTQYF.

About this clone itself: The read ends 3 residues shy of where the CDR3 ends; the end is completed using the germline J gene. V and J are TRBV2 and TRBJ1-6; D is perhaps TRBD1 (5 bases). The CDR3 runs to 15 residues. Trimming cost V 4 bases and J 8 bases, with 15 bases left between them. Germline CDR1 and CDR2: SNHLY and FYNNEI. The sequenced CDR3 bases are TGTGCCAGCAGTGCACGATCCGGGGGGGATTCACCC. This gives the protein CASSARSGGDSP. The entire CDR3 protein reads CASSARSGGDSPLHF.

Details on this clone: Coverage ceases 3 residues before the CDR3 finishes, and the germline J gene fills in the end. The J gene is TRBJ2-1, the V gene TRBV20-1, with 8 bases matching TRBD1. Trimming cost V 4 bases and J 4 bases; bases outside gene matches: 6. The CDR3 is made up of 14 amino acids. CDR1 and CDR2 from the germline V gene are DFQATT and SNEGSKA (reference sequence). The part of the CDR3 DNA that was read is TGCAGTGCTAATCACCGGGACAGGTACAATGAG. The encoded protein is CSANHRDRYNE. The whole CDR3 sequence is CSANHRDRYNEQFF.

Note on this clone: The sequenced fragment ends 3 residues before the CDR3 boundary, so the rest is inferred from the germline J gene. The chain uses TRBV7-8 and TRBJ1-1; the match to TRBD1 covers 8 bases. This CDR3 spans 14 amino acids. Per the germline V gene, CDR1 is SGHVS and CDR2 is FQNEAQ. The J segment lost 5 bases and the V segment lost 1 base, leaving 3 bases of the junction unmatched. The CDR3 protein is CASSLVTGGTEAFF. The covered CDR3 bases are TGTGCCAGCAGCTTAGTAACAGGGGGAACTGAA.

Turning to this clone: The read finishes 3 residues shy of the CDR3 end, and the germline J gene is used to complete it. J is TRBJ2-1 and V is TRBV6-2 or TRBV6-3, with TRBD2 matching over 11 bases. With V trimmed by 6 bases and J by 3 bases, 1 base remained unmatched. From germline, CDR1 is MNHEY and CDR2 SVGEGT. This CDR3 has 14 residues. The part of the CDR3 DNA that was read is TGTGCCAGCAGCGGACTAGCGGGCTACAATGAG. Translation gives CASSGLAGYNE. The full CDR3 protein reads CASSGLAGYNEQFF.

As regards this clone: The sequence runs out 3 residues before the end of the CDR3; the remainder is reconstructed from the germline J gene. The chain is built from TRBV6-1 and TRBJ1-2; 10 nucleotides line up with TRBD1. This CDR3 contains 19 residues. CDR1 MNHNS and CDR2 SASEGT come from the germline V gene. CDR3 in amino acids: CASSEARNRPGQGFGNYTF. CDR3 DNA (partial): TGTGCCAGCAGTGAAGCGCGCAACCGTCCGGGACAGGGGTTTGGCAAC.

This chain's CDR3 is CASSPDTRQGHGQYF. CDR3 DNA, as far as it was read: TGTGCCAGCTCACCGGATACGCGACAGGGGCATGGT. The chain carries TRBV18 and TRBJ2-4, with 8 bases identical to TRBD1. From the germline J gene comes the end of the CDR3, since the read stops 3 residues before it. The CDR3 sequence is 15 residues long. From germline, CDR1 is KGHSH and CDR2 LQKENI.

Comment on this clone: The CDR3 is cut off 3 residues early in the read; its end comes from the germline J gene. The rearrangement uses TRBV7-9 and TRBJ2-7; the D gene is possibly TRBD1 (6 bases). With 6 bases removed from V and 2 bases from J, the gap between germline ends came to 11 bases. This CDR3 region has 13 residues. Germline V CDR1 and CDR2: SEHNR, FQNEAQ (reference sequence). The CDR3 here is CASRPRDTYEQYF. The part of the CDR3 DNA that was read is TGTGCCAGCAGGCCTCGGGACACCTACGAG. The complete variable domain, with remaining parts taken from reference TRBV7-9 and TRBJ2-7, reads DTGVSQNPRHKITKRGQNVTFRCDPISEHNRLYWYRQTLGQGPEFLTYFQNEAQLEKSRLLSDRFSAERPKGSFSTLEIQRTEQGDSAMYLCASRPRDTYEQYFGPGTRLTVT.

In regard to this clone: The CDR3 goes on 3 residues after the read ends, and that part is filled in from the germline J gene. The rearrangement uses TRBV29-1 and TRBJ1-2; unclear D gene. This CDR3 region has 14 residues. The ends were cut back, 6 bases at V and 4 bases at J, with 18 bases in the middle. Germline CDR1 reads SQVTM; CDR2 reads ANQGSEA. The CDR3: CSVPTRPPGYGYTF. The CDR3 DNA, read in part, is TGCAGCGTACCAACGAGACCGCCGGGCTATGGC.

Concerning this clone itself: The sequence runs out 3 residues before the end of the CDR3; the remainder is reconstructed from the germline J gene. V usage is TRBV19 and J usage is TRBJ2-1, with a possible D match to TRBD2 (7 bases). Per germline, CDR1 LNHDA and CDR2 SQIVND (reference sequence). The germline V and J ends were trimmed by 6 bases and 5 bases, with 14 bases remaining between them. The CDR3 sequence is 14 residues long. The CDR3 reads CASSARGANNEQFF. The DNA read from the CDR3 is TGTGCCAGTAGCGCACGGGGGGCTAACAATGAG.

As for this clone: The read ends 3 residues shy of where the CDR3 ends; the end is completed using the germline J gene. The rearrangement uses TRBV11-1 and TRBJ2-7; maybe TRBD1 (6 bases). Looked up from germline, CDR1 is SGHAT and CDR2 is FQDESV (reference sequence). CDR3 size: 13 residues. V lost 1 base and J 6 bases, leaving 10 bases between the germline ends. This CDR3 is CASSLDGQLEQYF. Partial CDR3 DNA: TGTGCCAGCAGCTTAGACGGACAGCTCGAG.

To note about this clone: Sequencing ends 3 residues short of the CDR3 end; the germline J gene provides the rest. The genes are TRBV20-1 and TRBJ1-1, with D maybe TRBD1 (6 bases). Deletions cut 0 bases from V and 5 bases from J, with 13 bases between. The CDR3 extends over 14 amino acids. Per germline, CDR1 DFQATT and CDR2 SNEGSKA (reference sequence). This CDR3 reads CSARDGGGGTEAFF. The DNA read from the CDR3 is TGCAGTGCTAGAGATGGGGGCGGGGGAACTGAA.